This TCR beta chain was identified in a study of CD8+ T cells in alopecia areata. Study outcomes and limitations: Sharing of TCRs across patients appeared less clear than in mice, possibly for HLA-related reasons. Scalp clonality and expanded CD8+ clones among the top 100 showed significant decreases with tofacitinib.

It was cDNA, reverse transcribed from extracted RNA, that served as the sequencing template. Produced via immunoSEQ multiplex PCR; TCRdb's table is partial and in-frame only. This sample has roughly 250,000 clones; around 64% occur once, and the top ten carry 0.93%. CDR1 LGHNA and CDR2 YSLEER come from the germline V gene. Trimming left V 1 base short and J 9 bases short, with 13 bases between. This CDR3 has 15 amino acids. With respect to this clone: The antigen is undetermined.

As to treatment: oral pan-JAK inhibitor, 5-10 mg twice daily. Researchers took lesional scalp punch biopsies and peripheral blood from people who were alopecia areata patients. The specimen was CD4+ T cells sorted from blood, collected between weeks 51 and 54, from a patient treated with tofacitinib. The TCR comes from a human donor with alopecia areata. J is TRBJ1-6 and V is TRBV4-3; D might be TRBD1 (5 bases). CDR3 protein: CASSQVGGSSSPLHF. CDR3 sequence (DNA): TGCGCCAGCAGCCAAGTGGGGGGTTCCAGTTCACCCCTCCACTTT.